This T cell receptor (beta chain) came from a study of T cells in Graves' hyperthyroidism and ophthalmopathy. The TCR beta CDR3 regions underwent amplification using RNA transcripts as the source. Researchers ran a first-round RT-PCR on the TCR CDR3 using the HTBI primer set. Each CDR3 protein is one row after TCRdb ran MiXCR on the multiplex PCR reads. The table lists approximately 600,000 distinct CDR3 sequences, over 11% of them singletons. The V gene lost 2 bases and the J gene lost 3 bases, with 7 bases spanning the gap. CDR1 and CDR2 from the germline V gene are SQVTM and ANQGSEA. The CDR3 totals 13 residues.

The receptor comes from a woman under 40 with Graves' hyperthyroidism that later progressed to Graves' ophthalmopathy. Sequencing was performed on blood. The V and J genes are TRBV29-1 and TRBJ2-2; tentative D call: TRBD1 (6 bases). CDR3 nucleotides: TGCAGCGTTGAACAGGGGTACACCGGGGAGCTGTTTTTT. The encoded protein is CSVEQGYTGELFF.